These 7 T cell receptor beta chains share one sample of origin, sequenced in a study of neoadjuvant anti-PD-1 for oral cavity cancer. The method was immunoSEQ multiplex PCR; TCRdb's version includes in-frame clones alone and lacks a portion of them. The profile shows about 14,000 clones, about 70% of them singletons. Sequenced material: PBMCs, taken before nivolumab (anti-PD-1) treatment. These receptors came from a person aged 40 to 85 with oral cavity squamous cell carcinoma.

This chain links TRBV14 with TRBJ1-2; no definite D call. Germline lookup yields CDR1 SGHDN and CDR2 FVKESK. Trimming removed 0 bases from V and 3 bases from J, with 11 bases in between. There are 15 residues in the CDR3. The CDR3 here is CASSQEQTRDYGYTF. The CDR3 nucleotides read TGTGCCAGCAGCCAAGAACAGACGCGAGACTATGGCTACACCTTC.

V usage is TRBV7-9 and J usage is TRBJ2-1; 9 bases match TRBD2. V was pared by 4 bases and J by 6 bases, with 7 bases of the junction left unmatched. CDR1 is SEHNR and CDR2 is FQNEAQ in the germline V gene (reference sequence). The length of the CDR3 is 15 residues. CDR3 protein: CASSSEGGRANEQFF. The CDR3 region has the DNA TGTGCCAGCAGCTCCGAAGGCGGGAGGGCCAATGAGCAGTTCTTC.

The chain carries TRBV4-1 and TRBJ2-7, with D unclear. This CDR3 contains 13 residues. CDR1 and CDR2 from the germline V gene are MGHRA and YSYEKL. Trimming stripped 4 bases from V and 1 base from J, with 8 bases between. The CDR3 loop reads CASSLAGSYEQYF. The CDR3 nucleotides read TGCGCCAGCAGCCTAGCTGGGTCCTACGAGCAGTACTTC.

The chain links TRBV14 to TRBJ2-5; 9 bases match TRBD2. The junction had 12 bases not matched to a gene; V was cut back by 0 bases and J by 4 bases. Germline CDR1 SGHDN, CDR2 FVKESK. The CDR3 is 18 residues long. The CDR3 nucleotides are TGTGCCAGCAGCCAAGATGAAAGTCTAGCGGGGAAAAGAGAGACCCAGTACTTC. This gives the protein CASSQDESLAGKRETQYF.

CDR3 protein: CASRLYEQYF. In DNA form, the CDR3 reads TGTGCCAGCAGACTCTACGAGCAGTACTTC. The chain uses TRBV2 and TRBJ2-7; D gene uncertain. The V gene lost 6 bases and the J gene lost 3 bases, with 3 bases spanning the gap. Germline V gene lookup returns CDR1 SNHLY and CDR2 FYNNEI. This CDR3 has 10 residues.

The chain couples TRBV11-3 to TRBJ2-7; 7 nucleotides line up with TRBD2. The V and J ends lost 5 bases and 0 bases, in that order; junction bases with no gene match: 7. The CDR3 is 15 amino acids. Germline CDR1 reads SGHNT; CDR2 reads YENEEA. CDR3 sequence reads: CASSAASGNSYEQYF. The DNA for the CDR3 is TGTGCCAGCAGCGCGGCCAGCGGGAACTCCTACGAGCAGTACTTC. Combining the CDR3 with reference TRBV11-3 and TRBJ2-7 gives the whole variable domain EAGVVQSPRYKIIEKKQPVAFWCNPISGHNTLYWYLQNLGQGPELLIRYENEEAVDDSQLPKDRFSAERLKGVDSTLKIQPAELGDSAVYLCASSAASGNSYEQYFGPGTRLTVT.

In its sample, this clone was seen once. The J gene is TRBJ2-1, the V gene TRBV6-1; possible D gene TRBD1, 5 bases. The V gene's germline CDR1 is MNHNS and CDR2 SASEGT. V was clipped by 6 bases and J by 5 bases, with 14 bases between them. The CDR3 totals 14 residues. Here the CDR3 reads CASRQDHSNNEQFF. As DNA, the CDR3 is TGTGCCAGCAGACAGGACCATTCCAACAATGAGCAGTTCTTC.